This T cell receptor (beta chain) was documented in a study of T cell responses to AZD1222 COVID-19 vaccine (dated by TCRdb to about 2021). Looking at the study overall: Because spike-specific TCR depth and breadth did not differ between the two schedules, AZD1222 recipients who got a second dose at roughly 4 weeks were pooled with those who got a second dose at roughly 12 weeks. A total of approximately 230 trial participants underwent TCR sequencing, of whom about 210 received two doses of AZD1222 and about 25 received two doses of the MenACWY control vaccine. Trial participants were enrolled into age subgroups of 18-55, 56-69 and 70-plus years, which contained roughly 150, 30 and 60 TCR-sequenced participants, respectively.

This sample's time point label indicates: baseline before first vaccination. The vaccinee samples were drawn from two UK trials, COV001 and COV002, one of which was a single-blind randomized controlled phase 2/3 trial testing AZD1222 (ChAdOx1 nCoV-19) in healthy adults. For TCRbeta chain sequencing, PBMC samples were collected from trial participants at day 0 and at day 28 after the second dose. Results the study describes overall, beyond this receptor: Conclusions about previously exposed vaccinees were limited because only five to seven AZD1222 recipients were SARS-CoV-2 seropositive at baseline. Reportedly, close to half of the unique spike-specific TCRs recognized epitopes lying outside the regions that are mutated in the B.1.351 and B.1.1.7 variants. After two AZD1222 doses, spike-specific TCR breadth and depth were significantly higher than at day 0 and than in MenACWY recipients. No day 14 peak-response samples were available, so repertoires were characterized only after the peak T cell response. Participants were mostly white British and included more females than males, and it was suggested by the authors that clonal diversity may have been underestimated. CD4 TCRs associated with the vaccine covered the entire spike protein, and the dominant responses were in regions 160-218 and 743-854. In the small 56-69-year group, the increase in depth fell short of significance, most likely because of low power.

The CDR3 regions of human TCRbeta chains were analyzed by immunosequencing. Under the source paper's analysis protocol: Repertoire TCRs were matched against a reference library of SARS-CoV-2-specific TCRs generated with the MIRA antigen-specificity platform. Breadth was defined as the fraction of unique TCRs that were SARS-CoV-2-associated. Depth was defined as the fraction of total T cells that were SARS-CoV-2-associated. Using the MIRA data, every spike-specific TCR was mapped to the spike region that the TCR reacted to and assigned to either a CD4 or a CD8 class. Log10-transformed breadth and depth values were compared by one-way ANOVA with Sidak's multiple comparisons tests. The clones in this table, taken by TCRdb from immuneACCESS, are in-frame only. Not every clone is retained; where verified, under half of the shortfall comes from an unresolved V gene, and the cause of the rest is unknown. For V, J and clone size, that table is used; D and trimming come from the DNA. The table for this sample lists about 78,000 clones; roughly 85% of them were counted only once. The top ten constitute 2.9% of the sample.

A remark on this clone: Its antigen has not been determined. Base qualities are not at hand, and no much larger clone is one base apart.

CDR1 is given as SGHTA and CDR2 as FQGTGA, both from the germline V gene. From V the trimming removes 5 bases and from J it removes 3 bases, while the gene matches leave 3 bases of the junction unaccounted for. Its CDR3 holds 14 amino acids, cysteine through phenylalanine. Just the 42-base CDR3 DNA is kept, in frame starting at base 1. Sequencing used peripheral blood, obtained on day 0 of AZD1222 vaccination. The receptor's source is an adult in good health. The chain is encoded by TRBV7-3 joined to TRBJ2-2; TRBD2 fits 7 bases in the junction. The CDR3 reads CASSARGYTGELFF. The base sequence is TGTGCCAGCAGCGCGCGGGGGTACACCGGGGAGCTGTTTTTT.